One sample yielded the 22 T cell receptor beta chains listed below, sequenced in a study of radiation and T cells in renal cell carcinoma. Time point denoted: blood 2 weeks post-SBRT. Treatment: 15 Gy SBRT to primary tumor, nephrectomy 4 weeks later. Profiled with immunoSEQ multiplex PCR; TCRdb holds only in-frame clones, not every one. The sample shows about 150,000 clones, about 91% of them seen only once. The sample here was blood, taken from a patient whose treatment included radiotherapy and nephrectomy. The receptors stem from a woman between 50 and 59 years old with renal cell carcinoma.

This rearrangement joins TRBV18 to TRBJ2-5, with D uncertain. The germline gives CDR1 KGHSH, CDR2 LQKENI. This CDR3 spans 15 amino acids. Trimming took off 3 bases at V and 5 bases at J, with 16 bases between the two ends. Here the CDR3 DNA reads TGTGCCAGCTCACCTAATTCCGGAATTCGCGAGACCCAGTACTTC. This encodes CASSPNSGIRETQYF. The entire variable domain, with the rest obtained from reference TRBV18 and TRBJ2-5, is as follows: NAGVMQNPRHLVRRRGQEARLRCSPMKGHSHVYWYRQLPEEGLKFMVYLQKENIIDESGMPKERFSAEFPKEGPSILRIQQVVRGDSAAYFCASSPNSGIRETQYFGPGTRLLVL.

This chain connects TRBV5-8 to TRBJ2-3, with 13 nucleotides matching TRBD2. This CDR3 contains 19 residues. CDR1 SGHTS and CDR2 YDEGEE come from the germline V gene. V dropped 4 bases and J dropped 3; count of bases not matched to a gene: 14. CDR3 protein: CASSPRTSGGFSGTDTQYF. The CDR3 nucleotides read TGTGCCAGCAGCCCGCGGACTAGCGGGGGCTTTTCGGGTACAGATACGCAGTATTTT.

V usage is TRBV15 and J usage is TRBJ1-1; no reliable D call. The germline V gene has CDR1 LNHNV and CDR2 YYDKDF (reference sequence). V was pared by 5 bases and J by 0 bases, with 4 bases between. CDR3 length equals 12 residues. CDR3 region: CATSWLNTEAFF. The CDR3 DNA is TGTGCCACCAGCTGGCTGAACACTGAAGCTTTCTTT.

This clone was observed a single time. Other DNA sequences in the sample encode the same CDR3. V is TRBV14 and J is TRBJ1-5; D unclear. Per germline, CDR1 SGHDN and CDR2 FVKESK. V was trimmed by 1 base and J by 5 bases, leaving 6 bases between them. CDR3 length equals 13 residues. This chain's CDR3 is CASSQGGDQPQHF. CDR3 coding DNA: TGTGCCAGCAGCCAAGGCGGGGATCAGCCCCAGCATTTT.

V and J are TRBV5-1 and TRBJ2-5; unclear D gene. CDR1 is SGHRS and CDR2 is YFSETQ in the germline V gene. CDR3 length equals 13 residues. Trimming removed 2 bases at V and 1 base at J, with 6 bases between. This chain's CDR3 is CASSLITQETQYF. The CDR3 nucleotides are TGCGCCAGCAGCTTAATAACCCAAGAGACCCAGTACTTC.

This chain connects TRBV9 to TRBJ2-1, with 13 bases identical to TRBD2. Germline lookup yields CDR1 SGDLS and CDR2 YYNGEE. The V and J ends lost 3 bases and 2 bases, in that order; junction bases with no gene match: 11. This CDR3 spans 19 amino acids. The CDR3 DNA sequence: TGTGCCAGCAGCGATGGGACTAGCGGGGTCCTATTGGCCTACAATGAGCAGTTCTTC. Its translation is CASSDGTSGVLLAYNEQFF.

The V and J genes are TRBV18 and TRBJ2-6, with 7 bases fitting TRBD2. CDR1 is KGHSH, CDR2 LQKENI, per germline. V lost 3 bases, J lost 2 bases, and 4 bases stayed unmatched. This CDR3 has 16 residues. CDR3 DNA: TGTGCCAGCTCACCCGAGGGAGGGGCTGGGGCCAACGTCCTGACTTTC. Protein product: CASSPEGGAGANVLTF.

J is TRBJ1-2 and V is TRBV14, with D tentatively TRBD1 (5 bases). The ends were cut back, 4 bases at V and 6 bases at J, with 21 bases in the middle. The CDR3 sequence is 16 residues long. Germline values: CDR1 SGHDN, CDR2 FVKESK. The CDR3 DNA is TGTGCCAGCAGCCGCCAACGCCGGGACCCTATTGATGGCTACACCTTC. This encodes CASSRQRRDPIDGYTF.

This chain connects TRBV29-1 to TRBJ1-3, with D uncertain. Trimming took 6 bases from V and 4 from J, leaving 10 bases between them. CDR3 length: 12 residues. The V gene's germline CDR1 is SQVTM and CDR2 ANQGSEA. Written as DNA, the CDR3 is TGCAGCGTGGCCCTGTACGGAAACACCATATATTTT. Protein product: CSVALYGNTIYF.

V usage is TRBV5-1 and J usage is TRBJ2-1; D is possibly TRBD2 (6 bases). This CDR3 contains 15 residues. V dropped 4 bases and J dropped 4 bases, with 15 bases sitting between them. CDR1 is SGHRS, CDR2 YFSETQ, per germline. CDR3 region: CASSPGTSPYNEQFF. CDR3 coding DNA: TGCGCCAGCAGCCCCGGGACTTCCCCTTACAATGAGCAGTTCTTC.

This chain links TRBV29-1 with TRBJ1-2; the D gene is possibly TRBD1 (5 bases). V lost 6 bases, J lost 5 bases, and 13 bases lay in between. Germline V CDR1 and CDR2: SQVTM, ANQGSEA. The CDR3 is made up of 12 amino acids. The CDR3 DNA follows: TGCAGCGTGGACGGGACTGAATATGGCTACACCTTC. Translation: CSVDGTEYGYTF. The full variable domain, its missing parts supplied by reference TRBV29-1 and TRBJ1-2, is SAVISQKPSRDICQRGTSLTIQCQVDSQVTMMFWYRQQPGQSLTLIATANQGSEATYESGFVIDKFPISRPNLTFSTLTVSNMSPEDSSIYLCSVDGTEYGYTFGSGTRLTVV.

This chain uses TRBV7-2 with TRBJ2-1, with 9 positions matching TRBD2. J gave up 7 bases and V 8 bases, and 15 bases lay outside the gene matches. The germline V gene encodes CDR1 SGHTA and CDR2 FQGNSA. The CDR3 has 16 amino acids. The CDR3 nucleotides are TGTGCCAGCGTTCGGGGAGTAGCGGGGGCCCAGAATGAGCAGTTCTTC. Its translation is CASVRGVAGAQNEQFF.

This rearrangement joins TRBV19 to TRBJ1-5, with D possibly TRBD1 on 5 matching bases. The CDR3 runs to 14 residues. The germline V gene encodes CDR1 LNHDA and CDR2 SQIVND (reference sequence). V was cut by 4 bases and J by 10 bases, with 17 bases left in between. The CDR3 sequence is CASSRGKEVRPQHF. CDR3 nucleotide sequence: TGTGCCAGTAGTAGGGGGAAGGAGGTCCGACCCCAGCATTTT.

The chain carries TRBV5-4 and TRBJ1-2; tentative D call: TRBD1 (5 bases). Trimming left V 0 bases short and J 5 bases short, with 14 bases between. The germline V gene has CDR1 SGHNT and CDR2 YYREEE (reference sequence). This CDR3 is 15 amino acids long. CDR3 in amino acids: CASSLDRGRLYGYTF. Written as DNA, the CDR3 is TGTGCCAGCAGCTTGGACCGGGGACGTCTTTATGGCTACACCTTC.

CDR3 region: CASSLRGTYGYTF. CDR3 DNA sequence: TGTGCCAGCAGCCTCAGGGGTACCTATGGCTACACCTTC. The chain is built from TRBV7-6 and TRBJ1-2; weak D call: TRBD1 (6 bases). This CDR3 contains 13 residues. From germline, CDR1 is SGHVS and CDR2 FNYEAQ. V lost 5 bases to trimming and J lost 4 bases, with 11 bases between them.

The chain has TRBV5-6 and TRBJ1-2, with 8 nucleotides matching TRBD1. The CDR3 covers 13 residues. After removal of 4 bases from V and 9 bases from J, the junction contained 8 bases not matched to a gene. Looked up from germline, CDR1 is SGHDT and CDR2 is YYEEEE. CDR3 DNA: TGTGCCAGCAGCAAGGGACAGGTTAGGAGCTACACCTTC. As protein: CASSKGQVRSYTF.

This clone was observed a handful of times. The CDR3 sequence is CASSLDRRSNNEQFF. CDR3 nucleotides: TGTGCCAGCAGCTTAGACAGGCGGTCCAACAATGAGCAGTTCTTC. The chain is built from TRBV5-4 and TRBJ2-1; tentative D call: TRBD1 (6 bases). The V and J ends lost 2 bases and 5 bases respectively, with 14 bases between them. Germline CDR1 reads SGHNT; CDR2 reads YYREEE (reference sequence). The length of the CDR3 is 15 residues. Looking up the rest from reference TRBV5-4 and TRBJ2-1 gives the full variable domain: ETGVTQSPTHLIKTRGQQVTLRCSSQSGHNTVSWYQQALGQGPQFIFQYYREEENGRGNFPPRFSGLQFPNYSSELNVNALELDDSALYLCASSLDRRSNNEQFFGPGTRLTVL.

This sequence joins TRBV7-9 and TRBJ2-5; D gene ambiguous. The ends were cut back, 3 bases at V and 0 bases at J, with 5 bases in the middle. The CDR3 totals 13 residues. Germline lookup yields CDR1 SEHNR and CDR2 FQNEAQ (reference sequence). DNA for the CDR3: TGTGCCAGCAGCTTCACGTACCAAGAGACCCAGTACTTC. Protein: CASSFTYQETQYF.

V and J are TRBV28 and TRBJ1-2; D not certain. Germline loops: CDR1 MDHEN, CDR2 SYDVKM. Trimming removed 6 bases from V and 6 bases from J, with 14 bases in between. This CDR3 has 13 residues. CDR3 nucleotides: TGTGCCAGCAGGCCCCACCCGGTAGATGGCTACACCTTC. Its translation: CASRPHPVDGYTF.

The rearrangement links TRBV6-1 to TRBJ2-5; TRBD1 aligns across 8 bases. The CDR3 spans 14 residues. The ends lost 6 bases at V and 1 base at J; junction bases unmatched: 4. CDR1 and CDR2 from the germline V gene are MNHNS and SASEGT. The DNA of the CDR3 is TGTGCCAGCAGCGGACAGGGTATCCAAGAGACCCAGTACTTC. Its translation: CASSGQGIQETQYF.

CDR3 DNA: TGTGCCAGCAGCTCCACTAGCGGGGGGGCCGCAGATACGCAGTATTTT. Translation gives CASSSTSGGAADTQYF. The chain employs TRBV7-2 and TRBJ2-3; 13 bases agree with TRBD2. From germline, CDR1 is SGHTA and CDR2 FQGNSA. This CDR3 contains 16 residues. V was clipped by 4 bases and J by 4 bases; unmatched bases: 5. Combining the CDR3 with reference TRBV7-2 and TRBJ2-3 gives the whole variable domain GAGVSQSPSNKVTEKGKDVELRCDPISGHTALYWYRQSLGQGLEFLIYFQGNSAPDKSGLPSDRFSAERTGGSVSTLTIQRTQQEDSAVYLCASSSTSGGAADTQYFGPGTRLTVL.

V is TRBV15 and J is TRBJ2-3, with 9 nucleotides matching TRBD2. The V gene's germline CDR1 is LNHNV and CDR2 YYDKDF (reference sequence). This CDR3 comprises 17 residues. J lost 4 bases, V lost 3 bases, and 11 bases had no gene match. CDR3 in amino acids: CATSSKRGEFLSDTQYF. CDR3 nucleotides: TGTGCCACCAGCAGCAAGCGGGGGGAATTTCTGTCAGATACGCAGTATTTT.